These T cell receptor beta chains were read from a single sample in a study of shared clonotypes between healthy human individuals. This table comes from immunoSEQ multiplex PCR, and its TCRdb copy is limited to in-frame clones, with some not included. The sample has roughly 1,500,000 clones; around 98% are singletons. The sequenced sample was naive CD4+ T cells sorted from blood. The receptors were sampled from a man younger than 45 in good health. Each CDR3 is given with its conserved first and last residue. D genes are given only for firm matches. The listing skips clone size in some rows; elsewhere it reads once, few, many or a size class.

CDR3 DNA	CDR3 protein	V gene	J gene	clone size	D gene
TGTGCCAGCAGCTTGGGACAGGTCAACTCCTACAATGAGCAGTTCTTC	CASSLGQVNSYNEQFF	TRBV11-3	TRBJ2-1	NA	TRBD1
TGTGCCAGCAGCTTAGCCGGGACAGTAAACACTGAAGCTTTCTTT	CASSLAGTVNTEAFF	TRBV7-8	TRBJ1-1	NA	TRBD1
TGTGCCAGCAGTCCCGGGACAGGTAAAACTGGGGCCAACGTCCTGACTTTC	CASSPGTGKTGANVLTF	TRBV27	TRBJ2-6	NA	TRBD1
TGTGCCAGCAGCCGGTGGTACGAGCAGTACTTC	CASSRWYEQYF	TRBV28	TRBJ2-7	NA	NA
TGTGCCAGCAGTGACTCGGACAGGGGCGGCAATCAGCCCCAGCATTTT	CASSDSDRGGNQPQHF	TRBV6-4	TRBJ1-5	NA	TRBD1
TGTGCCAGCAGCGCCCGACTAGCGGGAGGGTACACCGGGGAGCTGTTTTTT	CASSARLAGGYTGELFF	TRBV11-2	TRBJ2-2	once	TRBD2
TGCAGCGTTGGGCCCACGGCCTACGAGCAGTACTTC	CSVGPTAYEQYF	TRBV29-1	TRBJ2-7	NA	NA
TGTGCCAGCAGCGACGACAGGGGGGGCTATGGCTACACCTTC	CASSDDRGGYGYTF	TRBV7-9	TRBJ1-2	NA	TRBD1
TGTGCCAGCAGCCAATATAGCGAGCAGTACTTC	CASSQYSEQYF	TRBV7-2	TRBJ2-7	NA	NA
TGTGCCAGCAGTCGGGACGGTAGCTCCTACGAGCAGTACTTC	CASSRDGSSYEQYF	TRBV28	TRBJ2-7	NA	NA
TGTGCCAGCAGCTTAGTGGGCGTAGGCACCGGGGAGCTGTTTTTT	CASSLVGVGTGELFF	TRBV7-9	TRBJ2-2	NA	NA
TGTGCCAGCAGCTTAGGACAGGGGAGCTCCTACGAGCAGTACTTC	CASSLGQGSSYEQYF	TRBV7-7	TRBJ2-7	NA	TRBD1
TGTGCCAGCAGCTTGGATGTTAGCGGGTTCTCCGGGGAGCAGTTCTTC	CASSLDVSGFSGEQFF	TRBV5-4	TRBJ2-1	NA	TRBD2
TGTGCCAGCAGCCGAGTAACGGGAGGGTACAATGAGCAGTTCTTC	CASSRVTGGYNEQFF	TRBV27	TRBJ2-1	NA	TRBD2
TGTGCCAGCAGCTTGGCCGACAGGGGCCCTCGGTACGAGCAGTACTTC	CASSLADRGPRYEQYF	TRBV5-6	TRBJ2-7	NA	TRBD1
TGCGCCAGCAGCCAGCTGGGTCTTACAACAGATACGCAGTATTTT	CASSQLGLTTDTQYF	TRBV4-1	TRBJ2-3	NA	NA
TGTGCCAGCAGATATACAGGGCTGAACGAGCAGTACTTC	CASRYTGLNEQYF	TRBV6-1	TRBJ2-7	once	NA
TGTGCCAGCAGCTTCGGACTAGCGGGGAGCACAGATACGCAGTATTTT	CASSFGLAGSTDTQYF	TRBV7-9	TRBJ2-3	NA	TRBD2
TGTGCCAGTGGACAGGGGTCCAATCAGCCCCAGCATTTT	CASGQGSNQPQHF	TRBV6-5	TRBJ1-5	NA	TRBD1
TGTGCCAGCAGCGCCGGTCAGGGGTCCAATGAAAAACTGTTTTTT	CASSAGQGSNEKLFF	TRBV7-8	TRBJ1-4	NA	NA
TGTGCCAGTAGTCGCCAAATAAATACAAAGAACTATGGCTACACCTTC	CASSRQINTKNYGYTF	TRBV19	TRBJ1-2	once	NA
TGTGCCACCAGCAGGGAGAATAACTATGGCTACACCTTC	CATSRENNYGYTF	TRBV15	TRBJ1-2	NA	NA
TGTGCCAGCTCCCGCGGTCAGGAGGGCACTGAAGCTTTCTTT	CASSRGQEGTEAFF	TRBV18	TRBJ1-1	NA	NA
TGCGCCAGCAGCTTGGGACTAGCGGATATTGCCTACGAGCAGTACTTC	CASSLGLADIAYEQYF	TRBV5-1	TRBJ2-7	NA	TRBD2
TGTGCCAGCAGCTCCCATGAGACAGGGATTAATCAGCCCCAGCATTTT	CASSSHETGINQPQHF	TRBV7-8	TRBJ1-5	NA	TRBD1
TGTGCCAGCTCGTACCGGGACTCCTACTCCTACAATGAGCAGTTCTTC	CASSYRDSYSYNEQFF	TRBV18	TRBJ2-1	NA	NA
TGTGCCAGCAGCCCATCGGGGACACTATACGAGCAGTACTTC	CASSPSGTLYEQYF	TRBV28	TRBJ2-7	NA	NA
TGTGCCAGCAGCTTAGTATACTGGCAGGGGGGAAACACCATATATTTT	CASSLVYWQGGNTIYF	TRBV7-2	TRBJ1-3	NA	NA
TGTGCCAGTAGTATCGGGACAGGCGTTTCCTACGAGCAGTACTTC	CASSIGTGVSYEQYF	TRBV19	TRBJ2-7	NA	TRBD1
TGTGCCACCAGCTCCCCCCCCAGGGATGGGAATCAGCCCCAGCATTTT	CATSSPPRDGNQPQHF	TRBV15	TRBJ1-5	NA	NA
TGTGCCATCCGGGGGACGGCCTACTACGAGCAGTACTTC	CAIRGTAYYEQYF	TRBV28	TRBJ2-7	NA	NA
TGTGCCAGCAGGACAGCGGGAGGTCGCACAGATACGCAGTATTTT	CASRTAGGRTDTQYF	TRBV28	TRBJ2-3	NA	TRBD2
TGCAGTGCCCCCCCGGGCTATGGCTACACCTTC	CSAPPGYGYTF	TRBV20-1	TRBJ1-2	NA	NA
TGTGCCAGCAGCTCGGACCGTGATACGCAGTATTTT	CASSSDRDTQYF	TRBV5-4	TRBJ2-3	once	NA
TGCGCCAGCAGTGAGGCTAGCCGTGACTACGAGCAGTACTTC	CASSEASRDYEQYF	TRBV10-2	TRBJ2-7	NA	NA
TGTGCCAGCAGCTGGGACAGCCATGGCTACACCTTC	CASSWDSHGYTF	TRBV5-4	TRBJ1-2	NA	TRBD1
TGCGCCAGCAGCTTCATAGGGACTAGCGGCTACAATGAGCAGTTCTTC	CASSFIGTSGYNEQFF	TRBV5-1	TRBJ2-1	NA	TRBD2
TGTGCCTGGAGTGTAACAGGGTTCAGCAATCAGCCCCAGCATTTT	CAWSVTGFSNQPQHF	TRBV30	TRBJ1-5	NA	NA